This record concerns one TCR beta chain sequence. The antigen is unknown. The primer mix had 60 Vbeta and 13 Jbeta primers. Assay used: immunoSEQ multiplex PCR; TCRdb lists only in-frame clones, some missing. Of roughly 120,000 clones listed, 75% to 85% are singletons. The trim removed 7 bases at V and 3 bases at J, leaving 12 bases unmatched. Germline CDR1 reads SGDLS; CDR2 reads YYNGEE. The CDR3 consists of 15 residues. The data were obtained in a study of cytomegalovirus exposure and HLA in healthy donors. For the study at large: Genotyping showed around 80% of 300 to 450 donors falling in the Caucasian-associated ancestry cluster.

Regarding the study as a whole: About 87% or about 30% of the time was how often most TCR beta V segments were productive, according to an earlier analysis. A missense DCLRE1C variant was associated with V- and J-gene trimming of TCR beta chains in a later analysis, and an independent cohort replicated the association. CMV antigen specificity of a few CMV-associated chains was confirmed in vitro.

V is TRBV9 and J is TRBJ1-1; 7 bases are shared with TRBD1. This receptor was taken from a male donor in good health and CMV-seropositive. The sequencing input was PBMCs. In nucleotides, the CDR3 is TGTGCCAGCTCACCCGCAGGGGGATCGGACACTGAAGCTTTCTTT. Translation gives CASSPAGGSDTEAFF.